The entry below describes one TCR beta chain. The sample belongs to a study of blood T cell repertoires in COVID-19. Study-level background: Whether acute or convalescent, the COVID-19 samples came from the United States, Italy and Spain.

There are 12 residues in the CDR3. Trimming left V 6 bases short and J 10 bases short, with 12 bases between. Using immunoSEQ multiplex PCR, the repertoire was profiled, and TCRdb retains in-frame clones only, with some absent. Of 150,000 or so clones in the sample, 70% to 85% were seen once. The source material was peripheral blood. The receptor comes from an older woman with acute or convalescent COVID-19. The V call is TRBV12-3 or TRBV12-4, the J call TRBJ1-4, with no clear D. The CDR3 here is CASRGSAGKLFF. The CDR3 DNA is TGTGCCAGCAGGGGATCAGCGGGAAAACTGTTTTTT.